This entry concerns a single T cell receptor beta chain. The antigen remains unidentified. This record belongs to a study of cytomegalovirus exposure and HLA in healthy donors. Looking at the study overall: Of the donors genotyped, some 400 in all, 75% to 85% fell in the Caucasian-associated ancestry cluster. Study-wide results and caveats: Productive status was seen about 90% or about 30% of the time for most TCR beta V segments in an earlier analysis. Usually a TCR sequence was rare, but some public TCRs were found in many donors.

The PCR made use of 60 Vbeta and 13 Jbeta primers. Some clones are missing from TCRdb's copy, which holds only in-frame ones; the method was immunoSEQ multiplex PCR. The sample lists 220,000 or so clones, about 75% occurring once. V lost 3 bases to trimming and J lost 0 bases; unmatched junction nucleotides: 2. The CDR3 length is 15 residues. Germline values: CDR1 SGHTA, CDR2 FQGNSA. Among the donors, all were healthy bone marrow donors. This receptor was taken from a woman aged 25 to 39 in good health and CMV-seronegative. This chain uses TRBV7-2 with TRBJ2-1; TRBD2 aligns across 7 bases. The sequencing input was PBMCs. CDR3 sequence (DNA): TGTGCCAGCAGCTTTGGCGGGGGCTCCTACAATGAGCAGTTCTTC. Amino acids: CASSFGGGSYNEQFF.